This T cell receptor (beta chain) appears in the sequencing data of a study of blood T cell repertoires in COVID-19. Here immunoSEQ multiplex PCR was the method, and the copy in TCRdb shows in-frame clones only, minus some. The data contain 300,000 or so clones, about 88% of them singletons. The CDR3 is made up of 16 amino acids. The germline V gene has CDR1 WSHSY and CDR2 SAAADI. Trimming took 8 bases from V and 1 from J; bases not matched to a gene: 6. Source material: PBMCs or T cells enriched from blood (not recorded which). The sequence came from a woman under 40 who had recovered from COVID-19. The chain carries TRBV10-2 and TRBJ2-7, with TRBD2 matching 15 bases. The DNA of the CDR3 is TGCGCCAGCTTGGGACTAGCGGGGGGAAAATCCTACGAGCAGTACTTC. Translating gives CASLGLAGGKSYEQYF.